This TCR beta chain stems from a study of blood T cells in healthy people across ages. With a J-beta primer mix and a sample-barcoded 5' primer, a second PCR ran roughly 7 to 11 cycles. TCRdb used MiXCR to reprocess the 5' RACE reads, holding one entry per CDR3 protein. The sample shows approximately 800,000 distinct CDR3 sequences, 46% of them seen only once. Each sample yielded at least 5 micrograms of PBMC total RNA. This clonotype was counted between two and nine times. This CDR3 is built from 17 residues. In germline, CDR1 is DFQATT, CDR2 SNEGSKA (reference sequence). The junction had 9 bases not matched to a gene; V was cut back by 5 bases and J by 0 bases.

Sequences were obtained from blood. The J gene is TRBJ2-3, the V gene TRBV20-1; 12 bases fit TRBD2. The receptor comes from an older man in good health. The CDR3 DNA reads as TGCAGTGCTCATGAACCTAGCGGGAGGGTTAGCACAGATACGCAGTATTTT. Translated, it gives CSAHEPSGRVSTDTQYF.